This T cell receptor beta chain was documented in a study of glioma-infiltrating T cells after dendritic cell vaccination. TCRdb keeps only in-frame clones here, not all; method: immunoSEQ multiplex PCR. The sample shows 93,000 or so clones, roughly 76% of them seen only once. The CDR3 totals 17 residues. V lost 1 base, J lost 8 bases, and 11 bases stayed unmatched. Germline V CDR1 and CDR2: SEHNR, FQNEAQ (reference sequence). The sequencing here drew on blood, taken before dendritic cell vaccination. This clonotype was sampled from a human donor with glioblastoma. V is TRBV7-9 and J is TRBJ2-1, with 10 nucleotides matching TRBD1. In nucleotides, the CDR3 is TGTGCCAGCAGCTTAGTAATTCGACAGGGGGCCAACGATGAGCAGTTCTTC. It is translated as CASSLVIRQGANDEQFF. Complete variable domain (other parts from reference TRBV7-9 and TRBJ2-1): DTGVSQNPRHKITKRGQNVTFRCDPISEHNRLYWYRQTLGQGPEFLTYFQNEAQLEKSRLLSDRFSAERPKGSFSTLEIQRTEQGDSAMYLCASSLVIRQGANDEQFFGPGTRLTVL.